The sequence of this T cell receptor beta chain was determined in a study of cytomegalovirus exposure and HLA in healthy donors. General study findings and limits: With high specificity and sensitivity, the classifier reportedly diagnosed cytomegalovirus status.

With V trimmed by 3 bases and J by 0 bases, 12 bases remained unmatched. Germline values: CDR1 LNHNV, CDR2 YYDKDF (reference sequence). There are 18 residues in the CDR3. As for this clone: What it binds is not known.

Primers included in the PCR were 60 Vbeta and 13 Jbeta primers. Profiling relied on immunoSEQ multiplex PCR, and the TCRdb table lists in-frame clones only, not all of them. The sample yields over 110,000 clones, around 72% seen once. The genes are TRBV15 and TRBJ2-7, with 9 nucleotides matching TRBD1. The receptor was derived from a woman in her thirties or forties in good health and CMV-seronegative. The specimen was PBMCs. DNA of the CDR3: TGTGCCACCAGCAGCCGAGGGACCGGGACAGGGTTCTCCTACGAGCAGTACTTC. Its translation: CATSSRGTGTGFSYEQYF.